This TCR beta chain was sequenced for a study of blood T cell repertoires in COVID-19. Overall study context: Samples came from the United States, Italy and Spain, spanning acute and convalescent COVID-19.

The CDR3 has 16 amino acids. Germline V gene data show CDR1 as SGHTA and CDR2 as FQGTGA. With 3 bases clipped from V and 7 bases from J, the junction kept 10 bases outside the gene matches. Per the original data handling: Amplification with reference gene primers provided the estimates of nucleated cell counts. Produced via immunoSEQ multiplex PCR; TCRdb's table is partial and in-frame only. That table is the source of V, J and clone size, and D and trimming were worked out from the DNA. Among under 95,000 clones listed, 85% to 95% were seen once. Sequencing was performed on peripheral blood. This chain joins TRBV7-3 and TRBJ2-1; 9 nucleotides line up with TRBD1. This sequence originates from a woman aged 45-65 years in a cohort sampled during active COVID-19. The CDR3 DNA follows: TGTGCCAGCAGCTTCGGCCCTCCGGGGACAGGGAATGAGCAGTTCTTC. This encodes CASSFGPPGTGNEQFF.